This T cell receptor beta chain originates from a study of control samples from healthy donors and cancer patients. Measured with immunoSEQ multiplex PCR; TCRdb has only the in-frame clones, and not every one. The table shows 100,000 to 150,000 clones, with roughly 90% occurring only once. The receptor was isolated from a man aged 18 to 30 in good health. Sequenced sample: blood.

The CDR3 reads CASSPIMSLAERPKNIQYF. The CDR3 DNA reads TGTGCCAGCAGTCCCATTATGTCCCTAGCGGAGAGGCCCAAAAACATTCAGTACTTC. This rearrangement joins TRBV28 to TRBJ2-4, with TRBD2 matching 7 bases. This CDR3 has 19 residues. The V gene end was trimmed by 5 bases and the J gene end by 2 bases; junction bases not matched to a gene: 18. The germline gives CDR1 MDHEN, CDR2 SYDVKM.